The 20 T cell receptor beta chains presented below share a single source sample, sequenced in a study of PD-1 blockade in classical Hodgkin lymphoma. Time point reported: newly diagnosed, previously untreated cHL patient sample. CD8+ T cells were isolated from thawed PBMCs by magnetic negative selection. Produced via immunoSEQ multiplex PCR; TCRdb's table is partial and in-frame only. The table records approximately 9,000 clones, 75% to 95% of them present only once. The specimen was CD8+ T cells from blood. These receptors were obtained from a human donor with classical Hodgkin lymphoma.

The chain is built from TRBV9 and TRBJ1-6, with D tentatively TRBD1 (5 bases). Germline-derived CDR1 and CDR2 are SGDLS and YYNGEE. V was pared by 4 bases and J by 13 bases, with 15 bases between. This CDR3 is built from 13 residues. This CDR3 reads CASSSLSGGPLHF. CDR3 nucleotides: TGTGCCAGCAGCTCCCTCTCCGGGGGGCCCCTCCACTTT.

The V gene is TRBV27, the J gene TRBJ2-3; TRBD1 might be the D (5 bases). The CDR3 runs 14 residues. Germline CDR1 reads MNHEY; CDR2 reads SMNVEV (reference sequence). V was cut by 5 bases and J by 5 bases, with 14 bases left in between. The CDR3 nucleotides read TGTGCCAGCAGTCCTGGATTACAGGTAGATACGCAGTATTTT. Protein sequence: CASSPGLQVDTQYF.

Only one count was recorded for this clone. CDR3 DNA: TGTGCCAGCAGTCCCCTGTATTTGATTCAGGGAAGGGGCTACACCTTC. Amino acid sequence: CASSPLYLIQGRGYTF. The chain links TRBV28 to TRBJ1-2, with D maybe TRBD1 (5 bases). The CDR3 contains 16 residues. The germline V gene has CDR1 MDHEN and CDR2 SYDVKM. V shed 5 bases and J shed 8 bases, with 24 bases lying between them.

The chain joins TRBV4-1 to TRBJ2-3; 12 bases fit TRBD2. The CDR3 has 17 amino acids. V shed 2 bases, J shed 2 bases, and the junction held 5 bases outside the gene matches. CDR1 is MGHRA, CDR2 YSYEKL, per germline. The CDR3 loop reads CASSQLAGGRNTDTQYF. The DNA for the CDR3 is TGCGCCAGCAGCCAACTAGCGGGAGGGCGAAACACAGATACGCAGTATTTT.

The chain joins TRBV6-5 to TRBJ1-2; weak D call: TRBD1 (5 bases). Trimming left V 0 bases short and J 10 bases short, with 12 bases between. Looked up from germline, CDR1 is MNHEY and CDR2 is SVGAGI. The CDR3 covers 13 residues. DNA for the CDR3: TGTGCCAGCAGTTACTCGGGACTCCTCGACTACACCTTC. Protein product: CASSYSGLLDYTF.

This clone was observed a handful of times. The genes are TRBV6-5 and TRBJ1-1, with TRBD1 as a possible D gene (5 bases). The V gene's germline CDR1 is MNHEY and CDR2 SVGAGI. V lost 5 bases and J lost 6, with 16 bases in between. CDR3 length: 14 amino acids. The CDR3 coding sequence is TGTGCCAGCAGTCCCGGAACGCTGGGGGCTGAAGCTTTCTTT. Its translation is CASSPGTLGAEAFF.

The chain is built from TRBV5-5 and TRBJ1-2; the D gene is possibly TRBD1 (5 bases). The CDR3 totals 15 residues. V was shortened by 4 bases and J by 2 bases, with 15 bases between the two germline ends. Looked up from germline, CDR1 is SGHKS and CDR2 is YYEKEE (reference sequence). CDR3 coding DNA: TGTGCCAGCAGCCAATCAACAGGCTTCAACTATGGCTACACCTTC. It is translated as CASSQSTGFNYGYTF.

The V gene is TRBV27, the J gene TRBJ2-5; 11 bases agree with TRBD1. V gave up 0 bases and J gave up 5 bases; unmatched junction bases: 5. CDR1 and CDR2 from the germline V gene are MNHEY and SMNVEV (reference sequence). CDR3 length: 16 amino acids. The CDR3 region has the DNA TGTGCCAGCAGTTTATCGGGGACAGGGGGTTGGGAGACCCAGTACTTC. It translates to CASSLSGTGGWETQYF.

This clone was seen a single time. J is TRBJ1-5 and V is TRBV13; D is unclear. V shed 3 bases and J shed 1 base, with 7 bases lying between them. The CDR3 runs to 14 residues. CDR1 and CDR2 (germline): PRHDT, FYEKMQ (reference sequence). The DNA of the CDR3 is TGTGCCAGCAGCTTTAAAGGGAGCAATCAGCCCCAGCATTTT. Translated, it gives CASSFKGSNQPQHF.

This chain connects TRBV19 to TRBJ1-5; tentative D call: TRBD1 (5 bases). There are 15 residues in the CDR3. V lost 3 bases to trimming and J lost 7 bases, with 16 bases between them. Germline CDR1 reads LNHDA; CDR2 reads SQIVND (reference sequence). The CDR3 DNA reads TGTGCCAGTAGTATCCGGGACGGGGGACGGCAGCCCCAGCATTTT. It is translated as CASSIRDGGRQPQHF.

V is TRBV9 and J is TRBJ2-7; D possibly corresponds to TRBD1 (6 bases). V dropped 3 bases and J dropped 4 bases, with 14 bases sitting between them. CDR1 and CDR2 (germline): SGDLS, YYNGEE. The CDR3 sequence is 14 residues long. The CDR3 nucleotides are TGTGCCAGCAGCGCCGGGACAAGCATATACGAGCAGTACTTC. Protein sequence: CASSAGTSIYEQYF.

The chain couples TRBV27 to TRBJ2-5; D possibly corresponds to TRBD2 (6 bases). The CDR3 spans 11 residues. Germline assignment: CDR1 MNHEY and CDR2 SMNVEV (reference sequence). Trimming left V 8 bases short and J 5 bases short, with 9 bases between. CDR3 sequence reads: CASGGGETQYF. The DNA of the CDR3 is TGTGCCAGCGGTGGGGGGGAGACCCAGTACTTC.

The chain joins TRBV4-3 to TRBJ1-4; D ambiguous. From germline, CDR1 is LGHNA and CDR2 YSLEER. The CDR3 is 19 residues long. The V gene lost 0 bases and the J gene lost 6 bases, with 23 bases spanning the gap. CDR3 in DNA: TGCGCCAGCAGCCAAGATCACCCCCCTGGAGGCCTCTTTGATGAAAAACTGTTTTTT. It specifies CASSQDHPPGGLFDEKLFF.

The chain uses TRBV27 and TRBJ2-7, with 7 nucleotides matching TRBD1. V lost 5 bases to trimming and J lost 8 bases; unmatched junction nucleotides: 12. Germline V lookup: CDR1 MNHEY, CDR2 SMNVEV (reference sequence). This CDR3 region has 14 residues. The CDR3 is CASSIVYGTDKQYF. CDR3 nucleotides: TGTGCCAGCAGTATCGTCTATGGGACAGATAAGCAGTACTTC.

The V call is TRBV19, the J call TRBJ2-7; no clear D gene. Trimming removed 0 bases from V and 3 bases from J, with 6 bases in between. CDR3 length equals 13 residues. The V gene's germline CDR1 is LNHDA and CDR2 SQIVND (reference sequence). This CDR3 reads CASSIDKDYEQYF. For the CDR3, the DNA is TGTGCCAGTAGTATAGATAAGGACTACGAGCAGTACTTC.

The chain couples TRBV27 to TRBJ2-4, with 12 bases lining up with TRBD1. CDR1 is MNHEY and CDR2 is SMNVEV in the germline V gene (reference sequence). J gave up 6 bases and V 5 bases, and 5 bases lay outside the gene matches. This CDR3 has 15 amino acids. The CDR3 protein is CASSPGTGGSNIQYF. DNA for the CDR3: TGTGCCAGCAGTCCAGGGACAGGGGGCTCAAACATTCAGTACTTC.

The V call is TRBV29-1, the J call TRBJ2-1; 7 nucleotides match TRBD2. From germline, CDR1 is SQVTM and CDR2 ANQGSEA. V was clipped by 4 bases and J by 3 bases; unmatched bases: 6. CDR3 length equals 14 residues. This CDR3 reads CSVVREVDYNEQFF. For the CDR3, the DNA is TGCAGCGTTGTCCGGGAGGTGGACTACAATGAGCAGTTCTTC.

V and J are TRBV7-6 and TRBJ2-1, with D possibly TRBD2 on 6 matching bases. The CDR3 covers 13 residues. V was pared by 5 bases and J by 8 bases, with 13 bases between. The V gene's germline CDR1 is SGHVS and CDR2 FNYEAQ. The CDR3 region has the DNA TGTGCCAGCAGCCTGGGACTTACCTATGAGCAGTTCTTC. Its protein product is CASSLGLTYEQFF.

This clone was counted between two and nine times. Here the CDR3 DNA reads TGTGCCAGCTCCCTTACCAGCGGAAACACCATATATTTT. This translates into CASSLTSGNTIYF. This chain connects TRBV6-5 to TRBJ1-3; D gene uncertain. The germline V gene encodes CDR1 MNHEY and CDR2 SVGAGI. This CDR3 is built from 13 residues. Deletions cut 8 bases from V and 4 bases from J, with 12 bases between.

This clone was detected once. V gene TRBV4-1 combines with J gene TRBJ2-1; D gene uncertain. Trimming left V 0 bases short and J 7 bases short, with 16 bases between. CDR3 length: 16 residues. Germline CDR1 MGHRA, CDR2 YSYEKL. CDR3 protein: CASSQDRLLQANEQFF. CDR3 DNA sequence: TGCGCCAGCAGCCAAGATCGTCTTCTTCAGGCGAATGAGCAGTTCTTC.